This T cell receptor (beta chain) derives from a study of metastatic and nonmetastatic thyroid tumors. The overall study: Thyroid patients, malignant and benign, had repertoires compared across blood and tumor or nodule tissue. Regarding the study as a whole: Malignant thyroid tumors reportedly had TCR beta diversity that was significantly higher than in benign nodules, in blood and tumor.

Not a single patient had been given any form of treatment at any point before undergoing thyroid surgery. This CDR3 comprises 14 residues. Germline V lookup: CDR1 DFQATT, CDR2 SNEGSKA (reference sequence). As to this clone: The antigen is not known. At one end the junction does not follow the germline gene, possibly because of a read error.

Source study methods: Clinicopathological groups differed in CDR3, with these differences serving to build a distant-metastasis classifier for papillary thyroid cancer. TCRdb re-called the PCR reads through MiXCR. TCRdb's processing, not the authors' own work, is the source of the V and J calls. Of approximately 12,000 clones in the sample, 21% were seen once. The chain is built from TRBV20-1 and TRBJ2-1, with D tentatively TRBD1 or TRBD2 (5 bases each). Sample: adjacent normal tissue. The source is a female donor with papillary thyroid cancer or a benign thyroid nodule (not recorded which). Some clones in this sample may be carry-over from other donors' samples. The CDR3 sequence is CSAHGTNTYNGQFF. CDR3 nucleotides: TGCAGTGCCCACGGGACCAATACCTACAATGGGCAGTTCTTC.